The entry below describes one T cell receptor beta chain. Its antigen is not known. The data were taken from a study of cytomegalovirus exposure and HLA in healthy donors. Study information: Early released data comprised some 91 million unique TCRs from HLA-typed donors.

Findings and limits, study-wide: Fewer N-insertions than the approximately 610-donor mean were reportedly shown by an Asian-associated ancestry cluster in a later analysis. Usually a TCR sequence was rare, but some public TCRs were found in many donors.

Germline CDR1 is SGHTA and CDR2 is FQGTGA. CDR3 length: 13 residues. J gave up 10 bases and V 5 bases, and 8 bases lay outside the gene matches. Everyone who donated was a healthy bone marrow donor. The PCR made use of 60 Vbeta and 13 Jbeta primers. Repertoires were generated with immunoSEQ multiplex PCR, while TCRdb's copy carries only in-frame clones and drops some. The sample yields under 250,000 clones, around 77% seen once. The source is a woman aged 25 to 39 in good health and CMV-seronegative. The rearrangement uses TRBV7-3 and TRBJ1-2, with 9 bases identical to TRBD1. The source material was PBMCs. CDR3 DNA: TGTGCCAGCAGCACATCCGGGACAGGGACCTACACCTTC. Encoded protein: CASSTSGTGTYTF.